These 2 T cell receptor beta chains were all obtained from the same sample, sequenced in a study of blood T cell repertoires in COVID-19. Assay: immunoSEQ multiplex PCR; the TCRdb copy retains only in-frame clones and omits some. The sample includes some 200,000 clones, roughly four fifths of them seen just once. The specimen sequenced was PBMCs or T cells enriched from blood (not recorded which). The receptors come from a man in his forties who had recovered from COVID-19.

The chain combines TRBV5-4 with TRBJ1-2; TRBD1 might be the D (6 bases). Looked up from germline, CDR1 is SGHNT and CDR2 is YYREEE (reference sequence). CDR3 size: 14 residues. V was pared by 0 bases and J by 3 bases, with 9 bases between. CDR3 bases: TGTGCCAGCAGCTTGGACCAGGGGTACTATGGCTACACCTTC. It codes for CASSLDQGYYGYTF.

CDR3 coding DNA: TGCGCCAGCAGCCGAGGGGGGACAGCTCGAGAGCCCCAGCATTTT. Translating gives CASSRGGTAREPQHF. V and J are TRBV4-1 and TRBJ1-5; 7 bases line up with TRBD1. Looked up from germline, CDR1 is MGHRA and CDR2 is YSYEKL. CDR3 size: 15 residues. The junction had 11 bases not matched to a gene; V was cut back by 4 bases and J by 8 bases.